A selection of T cell receptor beta chains follows, all from one sample in a study of human T cells and chemical hapten exposure. MiXCR, run by TCRdb on the RACE reads, gives a single entry per CDR3 protein. The sample has about 270,000 distinct CDR3 sequences; 7.5% to 9% are singletons. Sequences were derived from whole blood, sampled in connection with sensitization to the hapten diphenylcyclopropenone (DPC). The receptors stem from a man aged 18-30 years with alopecia areata. Some clones in this sample may be carry-over from other donors' samples. Both conserved end residues are part of each CDR3. A D gene is named only where the DNA matches it firmly. Expanded clones are given a class, and other clones once, few, many or no size at all.

abundance,d_gene,v_gene,j_gene,CDR3aa,CDR3nt
.,.,TRBV6-1,TRBJ1-3,CASSVMEAGNTIYF,TGTGCCAGCAGTGTTATGGAGGCCGGAAACACCATATATTTT
.,TRBD1,TRBV28,TRBJ1-6,CASSFPGQGLNSPLHF,TGTGCCAGCAGTTTCCCTGGACAGGGGCTTAATTCACCCCTCCACTTT
few,TRBD1,TRBV5-1,TRBJ1-6,CASSLGQGSYSPLHF,TGCGCCAGCAGCTTGGGACAGGGGTCCTATTCACCCCTCCACTTT
few,.,TRBV12-3/TRBV12-4,TRBJ1-2,CASTEPTGNANYGYTF,TGTGCCAGCACAGAGCCGACGGGCAATGCGAACTATGGCTACACCTTC
once,TRBD1,TRBV6-2/TRBV6-3,TRBJ2-2,CASSYLSGGSGELFF,TGTGCCAGCAGTTACCTGTCAGGGGGCTCCGGGGAGCTGTTTTTT
.,TRBD2,TRBV6-6,TRBJ2-3,CASSQGLAGGSTSTDTQYF,TGTGCCAGCAGCCAGGGACTAGCGGGGGGGTCCACTAGTACAGATACGCAGTATTTT
.,TRBD2,TRBV2,TRBJ2-3,CASSPGTSSTDTQYF,TGTGCCAGCAGCCCCGGGACTAGCAGCACAGATACGCAGTATTTT
few,TRBD1,TRBV12-3/TRBV12-4,TRBJ1-1,CASSPTGSTEAFF,TGTGCCAGCAGTCCGACAGGGAGCACTGAAGCTTTCTTT
many,TRBD1,TRBV2,TRBJ1-2,CASRFRDSFYGYTF,TGTGCCAGCAGATTCCGGGACAGCTTTTATGGCTACACCTTC
.,.,TRBV2,TRBJ2-7,CASRIGDSQSSYEQYF,TGTGCCAGCAGAATAGGAGACAGCCAGAGCTCCTACGAGCAGTACTTC
many,.,TRBV6-4,TRBJ2-3,CASTEVERTDTQYF,TGTGCCAGCACTGAGGTCGAGAGAACGGATACGCAGTATTTT
many,.,TRBV6-2/TRBV6-3,TRBJ2-7,CASSSTGTGIYEQYF,TGTGCCAGCAGTAGCACAGGCACAGGGATCTACGAGCAGTACTTC
few,.,TRBV20-1,TRBJ2-5,CSARGASWGQETQYF,TGCAGTGCTAGAGGGGCTAGCTGGGGACAAGAGACCCAGTACTTC
few,.,TRBV27,TRBJ2-1,CASSLVNLFNEQFF,TGTGCCAGCAGTTTAGTGAACCTCTTCAATGAGCAGTTCTTC
many,.,TRBV5-5,TRBJ1-1,CASSLQTLNTEAFF,TGTGCCAGCAGCCTCCAGACTTTGAACACTGAAGCTTTCTTT
few,TRBD2,TRBV10-3,TRBJ2-6,CAISESSREGNVLTF,TGTGCCATCAGTGAGTCGAGTCGGGAGGGCAACGTCCTGACTTTC
many,TRBD1,TRBV29-1,TRBJ1-1,CSGGQGAGTEAFF,TGCAGCGGGGGACAGGGGGCTGGCACTGAAGCTTTCTTT
few,.,TRBV5-5,TRBJ2-5,CASSLGQLRSAQETQYF,TGTGCCAGCAGCTTGGGACAACTCAGGTCAGCGCAAGAGACCCAGTACTTC
few,.,TRBV27,TRBJ1-3,CASKTAGGTIYF,TGTGCCAGCAAGACGGCCGGGGGCACCATATATTTT
.,TRBD2,TRBV29-1,TRBJ2-2,CSVRGRSGGEEELFF,TGCAGCGTACGTGGCCGGAGCGGGGGGGAGGAGGAGCTGTTTTTT
few,TRBD2,TRBV11-2,TRBJ2-5,CASSLEGTTYQETQYF,TGTGCCAGCAGCTTAGAGGGGACTACTTACCAAGAGACCCAGTACTTC
few,.,TRBV14,TRBJ2-3,CASSRSQNPTDTQYF,TGTGCCAGCAGCCGAAGTCAGAACCCCACAGATACGCAGTATTTT
few,.,TRBV15,TRBJ1-1,CATSLRTSRAFF,TGTGCCACCAGCCTACGGACGTCGCGAGCTTTCTTT
.,.,TRBV7-9,TRBJ2-5,CASSPVAQYF,TGTGCCAGCAGCCCAGTCGCCCAGTACTTC
few,.,TRBV20-1,TRBJ1-4,CSAREAADNEKLFF,TGCAGTGCTAGAGAGGCAGCCGATAATGAAAAACTGTTTTTT
few,.,TRBV5-1,TRBJ2-3,CASNTIQSTDTQYF,TGCGCCAGCAACACTATCCAAAGCACAGATACGCAGTATTTT
.,TRBD1,TRBV7-3,TRBJ2-1,CASSLIQGMWQFF,TGTGCCAGCAGCTTAATACAGGGGATGTGGCAGTTCTTC
.,TRBD1,TRBV6-5,TRBJ2-6,CASRGQFFSGANVLTF,TGTGCCAGCAGGGGACAGTTTTTCTCTGGGGCCAACGTCCTGACTTTC
few,TRBD1,TRBV10-3,TRBJ1-1,CAIRTGEGNTEAFF,TGTGCCATCAGGACAGGGGAAGGAAACACTGAAGCTTTCTTT
many,TRBD1,TRBV5-1,TRBJ1-1,CASSLGQGADEAFF,TGCGCCAGCAGCTTGGGGCAGGGGGCCGATGAAGCTTTCTTT
many,TRBD2,TRBV28,TRBJ2-3,CASSFRTGRGTDTQYF,TGTGCCAGCAGTTTTAGGACCGGGAGGGGCACAGATACGCAGTATTTT
many,.,TRBV6-2/TRBV6-3,TRBJ2-1,CASSSTGTLNEQFF,TGTGCCAGCAGTTCAACCGGGACTCTCAATGAGCAGTTCTTC
few,.,TRBV7-2,TRBJ2-6,CASSSLVVSGANVLTF,TGTGCCAGCAGCTCCCTGGTTGTCTCTGGGGCCAACGTCCTGACTTTC
few,.,TRBV5-1,TRBJ1-1,CASSPRLWVETEAFF,TGCGCCAGCAGCCCAAGACTTTGGGTAGAAACTGAAGCTTTCTTT
many,.,TRBV6-4,TRBJ1-5,CASSDSLGKAIPQHF,TGTGCCAGCAGTGACTCATTAGGAAAGGCGATACCCCAGCATTTT
.,.,TRBV2,TRBJ2-3,CARKVLTDTQYF,TGTGCCAGAAAAGTACTCACAGATACGCAGTATTTT
many,TRBD1,TRBV29-1,TRBJ2-5,CSVWTGPETQYF,TGCAGCGTCTGGACAGGCCCAGAGACCCAGTACTTC
few,TRBD2,TRBV4-3,TRBJ2-1,CASSGTSGGDYNEQFF,TGCGCCAGCAGCGGGACTAGCGGGGGGGACTACAATGAGCAGTTCTTC
many,TRBD1,TRBV19,TRBJ1-5,CASSIFGQAPNQPQHF,TGTGCCAGTAGTATATTCGGACAGGCTCCCAATCAGCCCCAGCATTTT
.,.,TRBV5-1,TRBJ2-2,CASSLDPGGNTGELFF,TGCGCCAGCAGCTTGGATCCAGGAGGGAACACCGGGGAGCTGTTTTTT
few,TRBD1,TRBV20-1,TRBJ1-2,CSAQDREEGPNYGYTF,TGCAGTGCTCAGGACAGGGAAGAGGGTCCTAACTATGGCTACACCTTC
.,.,TRBV29-1,TRBJ2-1,CSVDRGKREQFF,TGCAGCGTTGACCGGGGGAAGAGAGAGCAGTTCTTC